Listed below are T cell receptor beta chains from one sample, sequenced in a study of T cells in Graves' hyperthyroidism and ophthalmopathy. MiXCR, run by TCRdb on the multiplex PCR reads, gives a single entry per CDR3 protein. Of around 500,000 distinct CDR3 sequences in the sample, 22% are singletons; the top ten hold around 47%. Material for sequencing was blood. These receptors came from a woman aged 70-85 years with Graves' ophthalmopathy. CDR3s include the opening cysteine and the closing phenylalanine or tryptophan. A D gene is named only where the DNA matches it firmly. Clone sizes are given selectively: once, few, many, or a class where the clone is expanded.

CDR3	DNA	V	J	size	length	D
CASSPVGGEETQYF	TGTGCCAGCAGCCCCGTGGGGGGAGAAGAGACCCAGTACTTC	TRBV28	TRBJ2-5	few	14	NA
CAISESLPGLVTSTDTRYF	TGTGCCATCAGTGAGTCACTACCGGGACTAGTCACAAGCACAGATACGCGGTATTTT	TRBV10-3	TRBJ2-3	NA	19	TRBD2
CASRQSGRVTGELFF	TGTGCCAGCAGGCAGAGCGGGAGGGTTACCGGGGAGCTGTTTTTT	TRBV6-1	TRBJ2-2	NA	15	TRBD2
CSARDRAREYGYTF	TGCAGTGCTAGAGATCGGGCCAGGGAGTATGGCTACACCTTC	TRBV20-1	TRBJ1-2	NA	14	NA
CASSRDRGVGQPQHF	TGTGCCAGCAGTAGGGACAGGGGCGTGGGTCAGCCCCAGCATTTT	TRBV12-3/TRBV12-4	TRBJ1-5	few	15	TRBD1
CASGVCGYTF	TGCGCCAGCGGAGTTTGTGGCTACACCTTC	TRBV5-1	TRBJ1-2	NA	10	NA
CASSSIIIGLAGESWQFF	TGTGCCAGCAGCTCCATAATAATAGGACTAGCGGGAGAGAGTTGGCAGTTCTTC	TRBV7-2	TRBJ2-1	NA	18	TRBD2
CASSLRGQGAGETQYF	TGTGCCAGCAGTCTCCGTGGACAGGGGGCGGGGGAGACCCAGTACTTC	TRBV12-3/TRBV12-4	TRBJ2-5	NA	16	TRBD1
CASSFTGLVGNQPQHF	TGTGCCAGCAGTTTCACAGGTTTGGTTGGCAATCAGCCCCAGCATTTT	TRBV12-3/TRBV12-4	TRBJ1-5	NA	16	NA
CASSTPAGTGGTEAFF	TGTGCCAGCAGTACACCGGCCGGGACAGGGGGCACTGAAGCTTTCTTT	TRBV6-1	TRBJ1-1	few	16	TRBD1
CASSVAWGASYNEQFF	TGTGCCAGCAGCGTAGCTTGGGGGGCCTCCTACAATGAGCAGTTCTTC	TRBV9	TRBJ2-1	few	16	NA
CASSQDGQFFGEQYF	NA	TRBV4-1	TRBJ2-7	NA	15	NA
CASSLGGRPLGEQFF	TGTGCCAGCAGCTTGGGCGGGAGGCCCTTGGGTGAGCAGTTCTTC	TRBV7-9	TRBJ2-1	few	15	TRBD2
CASSLAGQGHTGELFF	TGCGCCAGCAGCTTGGCAGGACAGGGCCACACCGGGGAGCTGTTTTTT	TRBV5-1	TRBJ2-2	few	16	TRBD1
CASRPGGRDYTDTQYF	TGTGCCAGCAGACCAGGGGGACGGGACTACACAGATACGCAGTATTTT	TRBV12-3/TRBV12-4	TRBJ2-3	NA	16	NA
CASSQGSTTNEKLFF	TGCGCCAGCAGCCAGGGGTCGACAACTAATGAAAAACTGTTTTTT	TRBV4-3	TRBJ1-4	once	15	NA
CASSYSGRAGGELFF	TGTGCCAGCAGCTATAGCGGGAGGGCAGGCGGGGAGCTGTTTTTT	TRBV12-3/TRBV12-4	TRBJ2-2	few	15	TRBD2
CASSTQGAGRNTEAFF	TGTGCCAGCAGTACACAGGGGGCGGGTCGGAACACTGAAGCTTTCTTT	TRBV6-2/TRBV6-3	TRBJ1-1	NA	16	TRBD1
CASSTSGGTETQYF	TGTGCCAGCAGCACCTCCGGGGGCACGGAGACCCAGTACTTC	TRBV6-2/TRBV6-3	TRBJ2-5	NA	14	NA
CASSWGTGPYNEQFF	TGTGCCAGCAGCTGGGGGACAGGGCCCTACAATGAGCAGTTCTTC	TRBV5-5	TRBJ2-1	NA	15	TRBD1
CASSRASTLHEQYF	TGTGCCAGCTCCCGCGCTAGCACTCTGCACGAGCAGTACTTC	TRBV27	TRBJ2-7	NA	14	NA
CATSGEDSNQPQHF	TGTGCCACCAGTGGCGAAGACAGCAATCAGCCCCAGCATTTT	TRBV24-1	TRBJ1-5	once	14	NA
CSARVPGGSGAGELFF	TGCAGTGCTAGGGTTCCGGGCGGGAGCGGCGCAGGGGAGCTGTTTTTT	TRBV20-1	TRBJ2-2	few	16	TRBD2
CASSILRGNSYNEQFF	TGTGCCAGCAGCATCCTAAGGGGCAACTCCTACAATGAGCAGTTCTTC	TRBV7-9	TRBJ2-1	few	16	NA
CASSIEKGQTGAFF	TGTGCCAGTAGTATAGAGAAGGGGCAAACTGGAGCTTTCTTT	TRBV19	TRBJ1-1	once	14	NA
CASSPGTGLTGELFF	TGTGCCAGCAGCCCCGGGACAGGGTTGACCGGGGAGCTGTTTTTT	TRBV7-9	TRBJ2-2	NA	15	TRBD1
CASSYPTGTSGRGETQYF	TGTGCCAGCAGTTACCCTACCGGGACTAGCGGGAGGGGAGAGACCCAGTACTTC	TRBV6-2/TRBV6-3	TRBJ2-5	few	18	TRBD2
CAWSVRLNYEQYF	TGTGCCTGGAGTGTACGACTGAACTACGAGCAGTACTTC	TRBV30	TRBJ2-7	NA	13	NA
CAISESSGGGGTEAFF	TGTGCCATCAGTGAGTCAAGTGGTGGAGGGGGCACTGAAGCTTTCTTT	TRBV10-3	TRBJ1-1	NA	16	NA
CASSFDTDTEAFF	TGTGCCAGCAGTTTTGACACGGACACTGAAGCTTTCTTT	TRBV2	TRBJ1-1	many	13	NA
CAISPSVGAAHEQYF	TGTGCCATCAGTCCTTCGGTCGGGGCCGCGCACGAGCAGTACTTC	TRBV10-3	TRBJ2-7	NA	15	NA
CSARGFREGDMNTEAFF	TGCAGTGCTAGAGGGTTCAGGGAGGGGGACATGAACACTGAAGCTTTCTTT	TRBV20-1	TRBJ1-1	many	17	NA
CASSEKGLASYEQYF	TGTGCCAGCAGTGAAAAGGGACTAGCATCCTACGAGCAGTACTTC	TRBV2	TRBJ2-7	many	15	TRBD2
CASRWAPLGNEQFF	TGTGCCAGTAGGTGGGCACCCCTGGGCAATGAGCAGTTCTTC	TRBV19	TRBJ2-1	NA	14	NA
CASSRDGPSYEQYF	TGTGCCAGCAGCCGGGACGGCCCATCCTACGAGCAGTACTTC	TRBV12-3/TRBV12-4	TRBJ2-7	many	14	NA
CAISESGNAGGETQYF	TGTGCCATCAGTGAGTCCGGCAATGCTGGAGGAGAGACCCAGTACTTC	TRBV10-3	TRBJ2-5	few	16	NA
CASLLSGPPHNEQFF	TGTGCCAGCCTGCTAAGCGGCCCCCCCCACAATGAGCAGTTCTTC	TRBV28	TRBJ2-1	many	15	NA
CASSMGVEFSQPNEQFF	TGTGCCAGTAGTATGGGTGTGGAATTTTCGCAACCCAATGAGCAGTTCTTC	TRBV19	TRBJ2-1	NA	17	NA
CASSLVPSWYNEQFF	TGTGCCAGCAGCTTAGTGCCTAGCTGGTACAATGAGCAGTTCTTC	TRBV7-2	TRBJ2-1	many	15	NA
CASREDPFGEQYF	TGTGCCAGCAGGGAGGACCCTTTTGGAGAGCAGTACTTC	TRBV7-2	TRBJ2-7	NA	13	NA